This paragraph covers one T cell receptor beta chain sequence. The length of the CDR3 is 13 residues. V was clipped by 5 bases and J by 5 bases; unmatched bases: 3. Germline V lookup: CDR1 MGHDK, CDR2 SYGVNS. The data were obtained in a study of cytomegalovirus exposure and HLA in healthy donors. PCR involved 60 Vbeta and 13 Jbeta primers. Assay: immunoSEQ multiplex PCR; the TCRdb copy retains only in-frame clones and omits some. Counted here are 150,000 to 200,000 clones, around 78% occurring once; the ten biggest clones make up around 7%. Material for sequencing was PBMCs. The chain uses TRBV25-1 and TRBJ2-5; TRBD1 matches at 9 bases. This sequence was found in a woman aged 40 to 50 in good health and CMV-seropositive. For the CDR3, the DNA is TGTGCCAGCAGTAACAGGGGGCTGGAGACCCAGTACTTC. It translates to CASSNRGLETQYF.